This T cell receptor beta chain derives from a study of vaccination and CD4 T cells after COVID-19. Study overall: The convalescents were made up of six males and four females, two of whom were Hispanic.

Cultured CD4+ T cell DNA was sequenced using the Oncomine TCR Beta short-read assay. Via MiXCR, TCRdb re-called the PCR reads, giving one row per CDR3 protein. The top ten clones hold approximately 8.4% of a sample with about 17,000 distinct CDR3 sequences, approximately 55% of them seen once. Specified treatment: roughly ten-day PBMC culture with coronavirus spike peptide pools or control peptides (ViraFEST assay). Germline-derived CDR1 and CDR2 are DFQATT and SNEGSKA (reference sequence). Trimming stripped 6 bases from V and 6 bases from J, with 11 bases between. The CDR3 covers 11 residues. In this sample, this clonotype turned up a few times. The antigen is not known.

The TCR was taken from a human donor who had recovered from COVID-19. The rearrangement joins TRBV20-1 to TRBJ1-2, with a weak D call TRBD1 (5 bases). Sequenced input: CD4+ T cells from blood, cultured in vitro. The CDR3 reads CSASSGNGYTF. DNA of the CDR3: TGCAGTGCCTCCTCAGGGAATGGCTACACCTTC.